The 25 T cell receptor beta chains below come from one sample, sequenced in a study of T cell responses to AZD1222 COVID-19 vaccine. TCRdb's table, derived via immunoSEQ multiplex PCR, lists solely in-frame clones and lacks some. The sample has tens of thousands of clones, roughly 87% seen once; the top ten hold roughly 2.6%. Sequencing used peripheral blood, obtained 28 days after the second AZD1222 dose. These receptors came from an adult who received the AZD1222 COVID-19 vaccine.

V and J are TRBV2 and TRBJ2-3; D uncertain. From germline, CDR1 is SNHLY and CDR2 FYNNEI. The V gene lost 7 bases and the J gene lost 2 bases, with 16 bases spanning the gap. This CDR3 comprises 15 residues. Here the CDR3 DNA reads TGTGCCAGCACGAACCCCGGCGAGGACACAGATACGCAGTATTTT. Protein product: CASTNPGEDTDTQYF.

The chain is built from TRBV18 and TRBJ2-7, with D hard to call. V was cut by 3 bases and J by 3 bases, with 6 bases left in between. This CDR3 is built from 12 residues. Germline CDR1 and CDR2: KGHSH and LQKENI. CDR3 in DNA: TGTGCCAGCTCACCGGCCGGCTACGAGCAGTACTTC. Translated: CASSPAGYEQYF.

The V gene is TRBV5-1, the J gene TRBJ2-5, with D tentatively TRBD1 (5 bases). The V end lost 0 bases, the J end lost 4 bases, and 10 bases lay between the germline ends. CDR1 is SGHRS, CDR2 YFSETQ, per germline. This CDR3 has 14 amino acids. CDR3 bases: TGCGCCAGCAGCTTGGCCGCAGGGATAGAGACCCAGTACTTC. Translating it yields CASSLAAGIETQYF.

This clone has just a few counts. The chain joins TRBV5-1 to TRBJ2-7, with 11 bases lining up with TRBD1. The junction had 10 bases not matched to a gene; V was cut back by 1 base and J by 7 bases. CDR1 and CDR2 (germline): SGHRS, YFSETQ. The CDR3 is 16 amino acids. The CDR3 DNA sequence: TGCGCCAGCAGCTTGCCCAAGGACAGGGGGCAGGGGGAGCAGTACTTC. This translates into CASSLPKDRGQGEQYF.

This rearrangement joins TRBV6-1 to TRBJ2-1; 10 bases map to TRBD1. Per germline, CDR1 MNHNS and CDR2 SASEGT. The CDR3 runs to 15 residues. The ends lost 3 bases at V and 6 bases at J; junction bases unmatched: 5. CDR3 DNA sequence: TGTGCCAGCAGTGAGACAGGGGGCTTTCCCAATGAGCAGTTCTTC. Encoded protein: CASSETGGFPNEQFF.

The chain has TRBV28 and TRBJ2-6; D perhaps matches TRBD1 (6 bases). CDR3 length: 17 residues. Trimming cost V 2 bases and J 4 bases, with 15 bases left between them. Looked up from germline, CDR1 is MDHEN and CDR2 is SYDVKM. The CDR3 bases are TGTGCCAGCAGTTTACAATTACAGGGTTCAGGGGCCAACGTCCTGACTTTC. Residues: CASSLQLQGSGANVLTF.

The chain has TRBV27 and TRBJ2-7; 10 bases line up with TRBD2. This CDR3 has 18 residues. Per the germline V gene, CDR1 is MNHEY and CDR2 is SMNVEV (reference sequence). The V gene end was trimmed by 4 bases and the J gene end by 4 bases; junction bases not matched to a gene: 16. The CDR3: CASSSSPTRTSGLYEQYF. The DNA of the CDR3 is TGTGCCAGCAGTTCCTCCCCTACCCGGACTAGCGGACTATACGAGCAGTACTTC.

This clone appeared a few times. The chain links TRBV9 to TRBJ2-5; D not resolved. The CDR3 has 14 residues. CDR1 SGDLS and CDR2 YYNGEE come from the germline V gene. V was shortened by 0 bases and J by 2 bases, with 8 bases between the two germline ends. CDR3 sequence: CASSVGLGQETQYF. The CDR3, as DNA: TGTGCCAGCAGCGTAGGGCTCGGACAAGAGACCCAGTACTTC.

This sequence joins TRBV28 and TRBJ1-5; 9 positions match TRBD1. Germline lookup yields CDR1 MDHEN and CDR2 SYDVKM. Trimming cost V 7 bases and J 6 bases; bases outside gene matches: 13. The CDR3 contains 16 residues. CDR3 coding DNA: TGTGCCAGCATACTGAGGTCGGGACAGGGTTCTCAGCCCCAGCATTTT. It codes for CASILRSGQGSQPQHF.

The chain recombines TRBV9 with TRBJ2-2; 9 bases map to TRBD1. The CDR3 runs to 16 residues. Trimming cost V 4 bases and J 0 bases; bases outside gene matches: 4. CDR1 SGDLS and CDR2 YYNGEE come from the germline V gene. CDR3 region: CASSSRTGANTGELFF. In DNA form, the CDR3 reads TGTGCCAGCAGCTCCCGGACAGGGGCGAACACCGGGGAGCTGTTTTTT.

The V gene is TRBV10-3, the J gene TRBJ1-1, with 10 bases fitting TRBD1. Per the germline V gene, CDR1 is ENHRY and CDR2 is SYGVKD. This CDR3 has 14 residues. V gave up 6 bases and J gave up 4 bases; unmatched junction bases: 5. The CDR3 sequence is CAIRTGQGSTEAFF. CDR3 DNA: TGTGCCATCAGAACGGGACAGGGGAGCACTGAAGCTTTCTTT.

V gene TRBV28 combines with J gene TRBJ2-7; a possible D gene is TRBD1 (6 bases). The germline V gene encodes CDR1 MDHEN and CDR2 SYDVKM. V shed 6 bases and J shed 3 bases, with 12 bases lying between them. CDR3 length: 13 residues. The CDR3 region is CASRGAGVYEQYF. CDR3 in DNA: TGTGCCAGCAGGGGGGCAGGGGTCTACGAGCAGTACTTC.

The chain carries TRBV30 and TRBJ2-6, with 7 positions matching TRBD1. V lost 2 bases, J lost 0 bases, and 4 bases stayed unmatched. Germline assignment: CDR1 GTSNPN and CDR2 SVGIG (reference sequence). CDR3 length: 16 amino acids. CDR3: CAWSSQGFSGANVLTF. The CDR3 nucleotides read TGTGCCTGGAGTTCACAGGGGTTCTCTGGGGCCAACGTCCTGACTTTC.

The table lists this clone with a few counts. The chain is built from TRBV15 and TRBJ2-7, with a weak D call TRBD1 (6 bases). CDR1 LNHNV and CDR2 YYDKDF come from the germline V gene (reference sequence). V was pared by 3 bases and J by 9 bases, with 18 bases between. CDR3 length: 14 amino acids. The CDR3 sequence is CATSRGDTGKGQYF. In DNA, the CDR3 is TGTGCCACCAGCAGGGGGGACACAGGTAAAGGGCAGTACTTC.

The V gene is TRBV6-1, the J gene TRBJ1-5; weak D call: TRBD1 (5 bases). V lost 2 bases and J 9 bases, leaving 20 bases between the germline ends. This CDR3 is 16 amino acids long. Germline assignment: CDR1 MNHNS and CDR2 SASEGT. The CDR3 here is CASSEISVGTTWPQHF. The DNA of the CDR3 is TGTGCCAGCAGTGAAATTAGTGTGGGGACCACCTGGCCCCAGCATTTT.

The chain employs TRBV28 and TRBJ2-4, with D perhaps given as TRBD1 or TRBD2 (5 bases each). Between the trimmed V and J ends, which lost 2 bases and 1 base, there was a span of 12 bases. This CDR3 is 16 amino acids long. The germline gives CDR1 MDHEN, CDR2 SYDVKM. The CDR3 spells CASSLGGWSAKNIQYF. For the CDR3, the DNA is TGTGCCAGCAGTTTAGGGGGTTGGAGTGCCAAAAACATTCAGTACTTC. Using reference TRBV28 and TRBJ2-4 for the parts outside the CDR3, the full variable domain is DVKVTQSSRYLVKRTGEKVFLECVQDMDHENMFWYRQDPGLGLRLIYFSYDVKMKEKGDIPEGYSVSREKKERFSLILESASTNQTSMYLCASSLGGWSAKNIQYFGAGTRLSVL.

In its sample, this clone was seen a few times. V and J are TRBV4-1 and TRBJ1-1; TRBD1 matches at 7 bases. CDR1 is MGHRA, CDR2 YSYEKL, per germline. Trimming removed 1 base from V and 2 bases from J; junction bases left unmatched: 13. The CDR3 has 18 residues. CDR3 loop: CASSQGVPGQLVNTEAFF. The CDR3 DNA is TGCGCCAGCAGCCAAGGGGTCCCGGGACAGCTAGTTAACACTGAAGCTTTCTTT.

The chain combines TRBV14 with TRBJ1-6; D gene uncertain. The CDR3 extends over 16 amino acids. Trimming took 2 bases from V and 0 from J, leaving 8 bases between them. Germline CDR1 is SGHDN and CDR2 is FVKESK. The CDR3 protein is CASSQPGNSYNSPLHF. Here the CDR3 DNA reads TGTGCCAGCAGCCAACCCGGGAACTCCTATAATTCACCCCTCCACTTT.

The chain employs TRBV15 and TRBJ1-5; unclear D gene. This CDR3 is built from 17 residues. V gave up 1 base and J gave up 1 base, with 14 bases separating them. Germline lookup yields CDR1 LNHNV and CDR2 YYDKDF (reference sequence). In DNA form, the CDR3 reads TGTGCCACCAGCAGAGTCCCCCCGGGTGGAAGCAATCAGCCCCAGCATTTT. It encodes CATSRVPPGGSNQPQHF.

The genes are TRBV7-9 and TRBJ2-1; 11 nucleotides agree with TRBD2. From germline, CDR1 is SEHNR and CDR2 FQNEAQ (reference sequence). V lost 1 base and J lost 5; bases outside the gene matches: 7. The CDR3 runs to 17 residues. The CDR3 spells CASSLVRGLAVNNEQFF. The CDR3 bases are TGTGCCAGCAGCTTAGTGAGGGGACTAGCGGTGAACAATGAGCAGTTCTTC. Full variable domain (rest looked up from reference TRBV7-9 and TRBJ2-1): DTGVSQNPRHKITKRGQNVTFRCDPISEHNRLYWYRQTLGQGPEFLTYFQNEAQLEKSRLLSDRFSAERPKGSFSTLEIQRTEQGDSAMYLCASSLVRGLAVNNEQFFGPGTRLTVL.

The chain is built from TRBV6-5 and TRBJ2-2; TRBD2 might be the D (5 bases). This CDR3 is 14 amino acids long. V shed 6 bases and J shed 7 bases, with 15 bases lying between them. CDR1 and CDR2 (germline): MNHEY, SVGAGI. This chain's CDR3 is CASRTERVRGELFF. The CDR3 region has the DNA TGTGCCAGCAGGACCGAGAGGGTACGCGGGGAGCTGTTTTTT.

This clone was counted once. The genes are TRBV28 and TRBJ2-7; TRBD1 is a possible D gene (6 bases). The CDR3 totals 17 residues. Germline-derived CDR1 and CDR2 are MDHEN and SYDVKM. Trimming pared 2 bases from V and 4 bases from J, leaving 21 bases between. CDR3 loop: CASSLPGTPSISYEQYF. The CDR3 DNA is TGTGCCAGCAGTTTACCCGGGACACCATCCATTTCTTACGAGCAGTACTTC.

The chain joins TRBV7-9 to TRBJ1-4; maybe TRBD1 (6 bases). This CDR3 is built from 12 residues. The germline V gene has CDR1 SEHNR and CDR2 FQNEAQ (reference sequence). Trimming shortened V by 1 base and J by 14 bases, and 11 bases separated the two germline ends. CDR3 in amino acids: CASSLGPDRLFF. CDR3 DNA: TGTGCCAGCAGCTTAGGTCCCGACAGGCTGTTTTTT. Filled out from reference TRBV7-9 and TRBJ1-4, the complete variable domain reads DTGVSQNPRHKITKRGQNVTFRCDPISEHNRLYWYRQTLGQGPEFLTYFQNEAQLEKSRLLSDRFSAERPKGSFSTLEIQRTEQGDSAMYLCASSLGPDRLFFGSGTQLSVL.

This chain joins TRBV29-1 and TRBJ2-7; no clear D gene. The CDR3 sequence is 10 residues long. Germline V gives CDR1 SQVTM, CDR2 ANQGSEA. The ends were cut back, 4 bases at V and 5 bases at J, with 6 bases in the middle. The CDR3 DNA reads TGCAGCGTTGGGCAGAACGAGCAGTACTTC. Protein sequence: CSVGQNEQYF.

This clone occurred a few times. The genes are TRBV10-3 and TRBJ2-2, with 8 bases aligning to TRBD2. The germline V gene encodes CDR1 ENHRY and CDR2 SYGVKD. This CDR3 has 17 amino acids. V lost 4 bases to trimming and J lost 2 bases; unmatched junction nucleotides: 9. This CDR3 is CAISGPSGGLNTGELFF. The CDR3 DNA reads TGTGCCATCAGTGGGCCGAGCGGGGGTCTAAACACCGGGGAGCTGTTTTTT.